One and the same sample provided the 24 T cell receptor beta chains below, sequenced in a study of cytomegalovirus exposure and HLA in healthy donors. Primers for the PCR totalled 60 Vbeta and 13 Jbeta. Sequencing was performed with immunoSEQ multiplex PCR; in TCRdb, only in-frame clones are kept and a portion is missing. This sample has over 45,000 clones, with about four fifths found just once. The specimen was PBMCs. The receptors stem from a female donor in good health and CMV-seronegative.

V and J are TRBV7-2 and TRBJ1-5; D is ambiguous. The CDR3 contains 14 residues. Trimming took 4 bases from V and 4 from J, leaving 11 bases between them. Germline V gives CDR1 SGHTA, CDR2 FQGNSA. CDR3 in amino acids: CASSYTGGNQPQHF. The CDR3, as DNA: TGTGCCAGCAGCTACACGGGAGGGAATCAGCCCCAGCATTTT.

On this clone itself: Compared with germline, one end of the junction differs, possibly owing to a read error. The rearrangement joins TRBV7-9 to TRBJ1-5; D is unresolved. Germline V CDR1 and CDR2: SEHNR, FQNEAQ (reference sequence). The CDR3 extends over 12 amino acids. The CDR3 loop is CSSSFTNQPQHF. The CDR3 nucleotides read TGTTCCAGCAGCTTTACAAATCAGCCCCAGCATTTT.

The rearrangement uses TRBV4-3 and TRBJ1-2; no clear D gene. V lost 0 bases, J lost 0 bases, and 11 bases lay in between. CDR3 length: 16 amino acids. The V gene's germline CDR1 is LGHNA and CDR2 YSLEER. CDR3 sequence (DNA): TGCGCCAGCAGCCAAGATCTTCAGCGACCTAACTATGGCTACACCTTC. Residues: CASSQDLQRPNYGYTF.

The chain carries TRBV5-1 and TRBJ1-2; D gene ambiguous. CDR1 is SGHRS and CDR2 is YFSETQ in the germline V gene. The CDR3 is made up of 13 amino acids. V was cut by 0 bases and J by 4 bases, with 7 bases left in between. CDR3 sequence reads: CASSLEAAYGYTF. CDR3 in DNA: TGCGCCAGCAGCTTGGAGGCGGCCTATGGCTACACCTTC.

J is TRBJ1-5 and V is TRBV9; weak D call: TRBD1 (6 bases). This CDR3 is 15 amino acids long. Trimming left V 0 bases short and J 5 bases short, with 12 bases between. Looked up from germline, CDR1 is SGDLS and CDR2 is YYNGEE. CDR3 loop: CASSVDHREHQPQHF. The CDR3 bases are TGTGCCAGCAGCGTAGACCACAGGGAGCATCAGCCCCAGCATTTT.

The chain is built from TRBV15 and TRBJ2-7, with TRBD2 matching over 8 bases. V dropped 5 bases and J dropped 2; count of bases not matched to a gene: 8. The CDR3 is made up of 15 amino acids. Germline CDR1 is LNHNV and CDR2 is YYDKDF (reference sequence). The CDR3 coding sequence is TGTGCCACCAGCCCATCTCGGGGGGGGCCCTACGAGCAGTACTTC. Its translation is CATSPSRGGPYEQYF.

The V gene is TRBV7-7, the J gene TRBJ2-7, with unresolved D. The CDR3 is 15 amino acids. Per germline, CDR1 SSHAT and CDR2 FNYEAQ (reference sequence). This CDR3 reads CARRGRKKESYEQYF. CDR3 nucleotides: TGTGCTCGCCGAGGTCGTAAAAAGGAGTCCTACGAGCAGTACTTC.

The chain joins TRBV10-2 to TRBJ2-3, with TRBD2 matching 9 bases. V trimming: 4 bases; J trimming: 3 bases; junction bases outside the gene matches: 5. Looked up from germline, CDR1 is WSHSY and CDR2 is SAAADI. CDR3 size: 15 residues. CDR3 region: CASSGGLAITDTQYF. The CDR3 nucleotides read TGCGCCAGCAGTGGAGGACTAGCGATAACAGATACGCAGTATTTT.

The V call is TRBV6-6, the J call TRBJ2-7; the match to TRBD1 covers 9 bases. V shed 0 bases and J 0 bases; nucleotides not matched to a gene: 3. Germline-derived CDR1 and CDR2 are MNHNY and SVGAGI (reference sequence). The CDR3 has 16 amino acids. CDR3 in DNA: TGTGCCAGCAGTTACTCGGACAGGGGTCACTCCTACGAGCAGTACTTC. Its protein product is CASSYSDRGHSYEQYF.

The V and J genes are TRBV5-1 and TRBJ1-4, with TRBD1 matching over 7 bases. The CDR3 has 17 amino acids. V lost 4 bases to trimming and J lost 0 bases; unmatched junction nucleotides: 9. The germline V gene has CDR1 SGHRS and CDR2 YFSETQ. CDR3 sequence: CASSTRQQGTTNEKLFF. The CDR3 coding sequence is TGCGCCAGCAGCACCCGTCAACAGGGGACAACTAATGAAAAACTGTTTTTT.

The rearrangement uses TRBV9 and TRBJ2-3; 11 nucleotides line up with TRBD2. Germline CDR1 SGDLS, CDR2 YYNGEE. V shed 0 bases, J shed 2 bases, and the junction held 5 bases outside the gene matches. The CDR3 is 17 residues long. The CDR3 spells CASSVGSSGGATDTQYF. CDR3 coding DNA: TGTGCCAGCAGCGTAGGAAGTAGCGGGGGGGCCACAGATACGCAGTATTTT.

The chain joins TRBV7-2 to TRBJ1-6; 7 nucleotides agree with TRBD1. The germline V gene has CDR1 SGHTA and CDR2 FQGNSA. V lost 1 base and J lost 5; bases outside the gene matches: 2. There are 15 residues in the CDR3. This CDR3 reads CASSLGDRHNSPLHF. CDR3 nucleotides: TGTGCCAGCAGCTTAGGGGACAGACATAATTCACCCCTCCACTTT. The full variable domain, its missing parts supplied by reference TRBV7-2 and TRBJ1-6, is GAGVSQSPSNKVTEKGKDVELRCDPISGHTALYWYRQSLGQGLEFLIYFQGNSAPDKSGLPSDRFSAERTGGSVSTLTIQRTQQEDSAVYLCASSLGDRHNSPLHFGNGTRLTVT.

This chain connects TRBV7-2 to TRBJ2-7; TRBD2 agrees at 12 bases. After removal of 6 bases from V and 5 bases from J, the junction contained 5 bases not matched to a gene. CDR1 SGHTA and CDR2 FQGNSA come from the germline V gene. CDR3 size: 14 residues. In DNA, the CDR3 is TGTGCCAGCAGTTCCTGGACTAGCGGGGACGAGCAGTACTTC. The encoded protein is CASSSWTSGDEQYF.

The chain carries TRBV21-1 and TRBJ1-1; TRBD1 was called by the table and not checked on the DNA. TRBV21-1 is given as a pseudogene. The CDR3 is 11 amino acids. This CDR3 reads CARIQKTEAFF. CDR3 sequence (DNA): TGTGCCAGGATCCAGAAGACTGAAGCTTTCTTT.

This sequence joins TRBV9 and TRBJ2-5, with D unclear. CDR1 SGDLS and CDR2 YYNGEE come from the germline V gene. This CDR3 contains 15 residues. V was pared by 1 base and J by 2 bases, with 12 bases between. The CDR3 coding sequence is TGTGCCAGCAGCGTATCGCCAGGCAGACAAGAGACCCAGTACTTC. It translates to CASSVSPGRQETQYF. The full variable domain, rest sourced from reference TRBV9 and TRBJ2-5, is DSGVTQTPKHLITATGQRVTLRCSPRSGDLSVYWYQQSLDQGLQFLIQYYNGEERAKGNILERFSAQQFPDLHSELNLSSLELGDSALYFCASSVSPGRQETQYFGPGTRLLVL.

This clone was picked up a small number of times. The rearrangement joins TRBV30 to TRBJ1-2; no firm D call. Germline CDR1 is GTSNPN and CDR2 is SVGIG (reference sequence). V was trimmed by 0 bases and J by 0 bases, leaving 8 bases between them. The CDR3 has 14 residues. The CDR3 sequence is CAWSVRVANYGYTF. CDR3 in DNA: TGTGCCTGGAGTGTACGAGTGGCTAACTATGGCTACACCTTC.

This clone was recorded a few times. This chain connects TRBV11-2 to TRBJ2-5; weak D call: TRBD2 (6 bases). CDR1 and CDR2 (germline): SGHAT, FQNNGV. This CDR3 contains 15 residues. The ends were cut back, 4 bases at V and 4 bases at J, with 16 bases in the middle. CDR3 sequence: CASSSRWGSGETQYF. CDR3 coding DNA: TGTGCCAGCAGCTCAAGGTGGGGTAGCGGAGAGACCCAGTACTTC. Variable domain in full (rest from reference TRBV11-2 and TRBJ2-5): EAGVAQSPRYKIIEKRQSVAFWCNPISGHATLYWYQQILGQGPKLLIQFQNNGVVDDSQLPKDRFSAERLKGVDSTLKIQPAKLEDSAVYLCASSSRWGSGETQYFGPGTRLLVL.

This chain connects TRBV6-4 to TRBJ2-2, with D tentatively TRBD1 (6 bases). CDR3 length equals 15 residues. Trimming cost V 2 bases and J 3 bases, with 10 bases left between them. Germline V gene sequence: CDR1 MRHNA, CDR2 SNTAGT. CDR3 in amino acids: CASSDTGKDTGELFF. Written as DNA, the CDR3 is TGTGCCAGCAGTGACACAGGGAAGGACACCGGGGAGCTGTTTTTT.

The chain joins TRBV27 to TRBJ2-7; 9 nucleotides match TRBD1. The CDR3 consists of 12 residues. Losses at the gene ends were 6 bases for V and 10 bases for J; bases not matched to a gene: 7. The germline V gene encodes CDR1 MNHEY and CDR2 SMNVEV (reference sequence). The CDR3 sequence: CASRSGQGRQYF. CDR3 DNA: TGTGCCAGCAGAAGCGGACAGGGGAGACAGTACTTC.

The V gene is TRBV4-2, the J gene TRBJ1-2; 7 bases line up with TRBD1. J gave up 6 bases and V 0 bases, and 1 base lay outside the gene matches. Looked up from germline, CDR1 is LGHNA and CDR2 is YNFKEQ. This CDR3 has 13 amino acids. In nucleotides, the CDR3 is TGTGCCAGCAGCCAAGACAGGGGGGATGGCTACACCTTC. Encoded protein: CASSQDRGDGYTF.

This rearrangement joins TRBV4-3 to TRBJ2-7; D gene uncertain. CDR1 is LGHNA, CDR2 YSLEER, per germline. With 1 base removed from V and 2 bases from J, the gap between germline ends came to 9 bases. The CDR3 loop spans 14 amino acids. Here the CDR3 DNA reads TGCGCCAGCAGCCAAGGCGCGTCTGCCTACGAGCAGTACTTC. Its translation is CASSQGASAYEQYF.

The V call is TRBV5-6, the J call TRBJ1-5; TRBD1 matches at 9 bases. This CDR3 has 14 amino acids. Losses at the gene ends were 6 bases for V and 3 bases for J; bases not matched to a gene: 4. Germline CDR1 SGHDT, CDR2 YYEEEE. CDR3 region: CASNRQGVNQPQHF. CDR3 nucleotide sequence: TGTGCCAGCAACAGACAGGGGGTCAATCAGCCCCAGCATTTT.

The chain combines TRBV7-6 with TRBJ1-1, with unresolved D. This CDR3 has 13 amino acids. Trimming pared 0 bases from V and 3 bases from J, leaving 5 bases between. Germline CDR1 SGHVS, CDR2 FNYEAQ. The CDR3 coding sequence is TGTGCCAGCAGCTTAGCTGAGTACACTGAAGCTTTCTTT. Encoded protein: CASSLAEYTEAFF.

This clone was observed a single time. This CDR3 reads CSVGQGSEAFF. CDR3 DNA: TGCAGCGTGGGACAGGGTTCTGAAGCTTTCTTT. V is TRBV29-1 and J is TRBJ1-1; 9 nucleotides match TRBD1. V lost 6 bases, J lost 6 bases, and 2 bases stayed unmatched. Germline assignment: CDR1 SQVTM and CDR2 ANQGSEA. This CDR3 has 11 amino acids.